The 9 T cell receptor beta chains presented below share a single source sample, sequenced in a study of control samples from healthy donors and cancer patients (dated by TCRdb to 2020 to 2021). The library was built by means of the immunoSEQ multiplex PCR assay. Not all clones reach the TCRdb copy of this immuneACCESS table, which keeps in-frame sequences only. Checked studies attribute under half of the gap to unresolved V genes and leave the rest unexplained. The table for this sample lists about 150,000 clones; approximately 93% of them were counted only once. Clones ranked in the top ten supply about 8.5% of the sample. Sample: blood. Every receptor here comes from a woman between 35 and 50 years old in good health.

V usage is TRBV4-3 and J usage is TRBJ2-5; TRBD1 matches at 8 bases. Per the germline V gene, CDR1 is LGHNA and CDR2 is YSLEER. The J segment lost 5 bases and the V segment lost 8 bases, leaving 10 bases of the junction unmatched. The CDR3 runs 14 residues. The CDR3: CASPPQGVTETQYF. The CDR3 bases are TGCGCCAGCCCTCCACAGGGGGTCACGGAGACCCAGTACTTC.

Notes on this clone: This specimen includes other DNA sequences encoding the same CDR3. The rearrangement uses TRBV19 and TRBJ1-2; 7 positions agree with TRBD1. Germline CDR1 is LNHDA and CDR2 is SQIVND (reference sequence). The CDR3 loop spans 13 amino acids. V trimming: 3 bases; J trimming: 7 bases; junction bases outside the gene matches: 5. CDR3: CASSIGTVSGYTF. Written as DNA, the CDR3 is TGTGCCAGTAGTATTGGGACAGTATCTGGCTACACCTTC.

The V gene is TRBV18, the J gene TRBJ1-2; no clear D gene. Germline CDR1 and CDR2: KGHSH and LQKENI. V lost 2 bases, J lost 8 bases, and 12 bases lay in between. The CDR3 sequence is 13 residues long. CDR3 sequence (DNA): TGTGCCAGCTCACCAAACCCACCGGGGGGCTACACCTTC. Translated, it gives CASSPNPPGGYTF.

Worth noting for this clone: At one end the junction does not follow the germline gene, possibly because of a read error. This chain links TRBV11-2 with TRBJ2-5, with a weak D call TRBD2 (5 bases). This CDR3 has 13 residues. In germline, CDR1 is SGHAT, CDR2 FQNNGV. CDR3 protein: CASSAATLGLGDF. The CDR3 DNA follows: TGTGCCAGCAGCGCAGCCACACTAGGTCTGGGTGACTTC.

Only one count was recorded for this clone. V and J are TRBV5-4 and TRBJ2-1; perhaps TRBD2 as D (6 bases). The CDR3 has 15 residues. Germline CDR1 reads SGHNT; CDR2 reads YYREEE (reference sequence). Trimming cost V 0 bases and J 7 bases, with 14 bases left between them. Written as DNA, the CDR3 is TGTGCCAGCAGCTTGGTCGCTAGCGCCGGGAATGAGCAGTTCTTC. Its protein product is CASSLVASAGNEQFF. Looking up the rest from reference TRBV5-4 and TRBJ2-1 gives the full variable domain: ETGVTQSPTHLIKTRGQQVTLRCSSQSGHNTVSWYQQALGQGPQFIFQYYREEENGRGNFPPRFSGLQFPNYSSELNVNALELDDSALYLCASSLVASAGNEQFFGPGTRLTVL.

V is TRBV2 and J is TRBJ2-3, with 11 bases matching TRBD2. The CDR3 runs 16 residues. Germline CDR1 reads SNHLY; CDR2 reads FYNNEI. V gave up 3 bases and J gave up 2 bases; unmatched junction bases: 4. CDR3 region: CASSEQLAGVTDTQYF. The CDR3 nucleotides are TGTGCCAGCAGTGAGCAACTAGCGGGAGTCACAGATACGCAGTATTTT.

The chain is built from TRBV29-1 and TRBJ1-6; 8 bases map to TRBD1. CDR3 length: 14 residues. V trimming: 4 bases; J trimming: 9 bases; junction bases outside the gene matches: 8. The V gene's germline CDR1 is SQVTM and CDR2 ANQGSEA. DNA of the CDR3: TGCAGCGTTGTACTCGGACAGGGTGGTTCACCCCTCCACTTT. It codes for CSVVLGQGGSPLHF.

The chain has TRBV7-9 and TRBJ2-3; 8 bases match TRBD2. In germline, CDR1 is SEHNR, CDR2 FQNEAQ (reference sequence). V shed 5 bases and J 4 bases; nucleotides not matched to a gene: 8. The CDR3 runs to 15 residues. CDR3 residues: CASSPQRERADTQYF. CDR3 sequence (DNA): TGTGCCAGCAGCCCCCAGCGGGAGCGTGCAGATACGCAGTATTTT.

V is TRBV6-5 and J is TRBJ1-1, with no clear D. Germline CDR1 is MNHEY and CDR2 is SVGAGI. The V gene lost 4 bases and the J gene lost 1 base, with 7 bases spanning the gap. This CDR3 comprises 13 residues. In DNA form, the CDR3 reads TGTGCCAGCAGTTGGGAGGGGAACACTGAAGCTTTCTTT. This sequence encodes CASSWEGNTEAFF.